These T cell receptor beta chains were read from a single sample in a study of OX40 agonist ivuxolimab in advanced cancers. Repertoires were generated with immunoSEQ multiplex PCR, while TCRdb's copy carries only in-frame clones and drops some. The top ten hold roughly 0.27% of the sample, which has about 98,000 clones, 90% to 95% seen once. The sample in question was CD4+ or CD8+ T cells sorted from blood, obtained in a trial of the OX40 agonist ivuxolimab. These receptors all stem from an adult with an advanced solid tumor such as melanoma, head and neck, liver or kidney cancer. Both conserved end residues are part of each CDR3. D genes are given only for firm matches.

d_call	v_call	j_call	cdr3_aa	cdr3_nt
.	TRBV20-1	TRBJ2-7	CSAAQGGEQYF	TGCAGTGCTGCACAGGGAGGCGAGCAGTACTTC
.	TRBV6-1	TRBJ2-6	CASSESRGAGANVLTF	TGTGCCAGCAGTGAAAGTAGGGGAGCCGGGGCCAACGTCCTGACTTTC
.	TRBV6-1	TRBJ1-5	CASSEETPRNQPQHF	TGTGCCAGCAGTGAAGAGACACCTCGGAATCAGCCCCAGCATTTT
.	TRBV28	TRBJ2-2	CASSLGTGELFF	TGTGCCAGCAGCCTGGGAACCGGGGAGCTGTTTTTT
TRBD1	TRBV12-5	TRBJ1-1	CASAAGQGAEAFF	TGTGCTAGTGCCGCGGGACAGGGGGCGGAAGCTTTCTTT
TRBD2	TRBV4-2	TRBJ2-1	CASSASGTSDEQFF	TGTGCCAGCAGCGCCTCCGGGACTAGTGATGAGCAGTTCTTC
.	TRBV11-2	TRBJ2-1	CASSFSHNEQFF	TGTGCCAGCAGCTTCTCCCACAATGAGCAGTTCTTC
.	TRBV2	TRBJ1-5	CASSEGRAQPQHF	TGTGCCAGCAGTGAGGGCAGGGCCCAGCCCCAGCATTTT
.	TRBV4-2	TRBJ1-5	CASSHRVRNQPQHF	TGTGCCAGCAGCCACAGGGTTCGCAATCAGCCCCAGCATTTT
TRBD2	TRBV6-1	TRBJ2-3	CASRTSGNIDTQYF	TGTGCCAGCAGGACTAGCGGGAATATAGATACGCAGTATTTT
TRBD2	TRBV15	TRBJ2-4	CATSRDLPRAGEAKNIQYF	TGTGCCACCAGCAGAGACCTACCTCGAGCGGGAGAAGCCAAAAACATTCAGTACTTC